This is a list of T cell receptor beta chains from one sample in a study of OX40 agonist ivuxolimab in advanced cancers. The data were produced by immunoSEQ multiplex PCR, yet TCRdb's version contains in-frame clones alone and is incomplete. This table holds more than 65,000 clones, 70% to 90% found once. Sequenced here: CD4+ or CD8+ T cells sorted from blood, sampled in a trial of the OX40 agonist ivuxolimab. The receptors were gathered from an adult with an advanced solid tumor such as melanoma, head and neck, liver or kidney cancer. Both conserved end residues are part of each CDR3. A D gene is named only where the DNA matches it firmly. A row's size may be missing; if present it is once, few, many or a size class.

D: NA; V: TRBV19; J: TRBJ1-4; size: NA; CDR3: CASKRHPSEKLFF; DNA: TGTGCCAGTAAGCGACACCCAAGTGAAAAACTGTTTTTT
D: NA; V: TRBV25-1; J: TRBJ2-1; size: NA; CDR3: CASSEYGGNNEQFF; DNA: TGTGCCAGCAGTGAATACGGCGGGAACAATGAGCAGTTCTTC
D: NA; V: TRBV28; J: TRBJ2-5; size: NA; CDR3: CASSLSASQWETQYF; DNA: TGTGCCAGCAGTTTATCTGCTAGCCAGTGGGAGACCCAGTACTTC
D: NA; V: TRBV6-6; J: TRBJ2-5; size: NA; CDR3: CASSYEETQYF; DNA: TGTGCCAGCAGTTATGAGGAGACCCAGTACTTC
D: NA; V: TRBV7-9; J: TRBJ1-6; size: NA; CDR3: CASSPTDNSPLHF; DNA: TGTGCCAGCAGCCCCACAGATAATTCACCCCTCCACTTT
D: NA; V: TRBV5-6; J: TRBJ1-1; size: NA; CDR3: CASSLGAGRGEAFF; DNA: TGTGCCAGCAGCTTGGGGGCGGGCCGAGGTGAAGCTTTCTTT
D: NA; V: TRBV6-5; J: TRBJ1-3; size: NA; CDR3: CASSRTFTGNTIYF; DNA: TGTGCCAGCAGTCGGACATTTACTGGAAACACCATATATTTT
D: NA; V: TRBV6-1; J: TRBJ1-1; size: NA; CDR3: CASTNLITTEAFF; DNA: TGTGCCAGCACTAACTTGATAACAACTGAAGCTTTCTTT
D: NA; V: TRBV28; J: TRBJ2-3; size: NA; CDR3: CASSSGRTDTQYF; DNA: TGTGCCAGCAGTAGCGGACGCACAGATACGCAGTATTTT
D: NA; V: TRBV5-1; J: TRBJ2-3; size: NA; CDR3: CASSLGTIPWADTQYF; DNA: TGCGCCAGCAGCCTCGGGACAATACCTTGGGCAGATACGCAGTATTTT
D: NA; V: TRBV19; J: TRBJ2-7; size: NA; CDR3: CASSITRGYEQYF; DNA: TGTGCCAGTAGTATAACCCGCGGCTACGAGCAGTACTTC
D: NA; V: TRBV12-2; J: TRBJ2-1; size: few; CDR3: CASRFERGLGQGYNEQFF; DNA: TGTGCAAGTCGCTTTGAGAGGGGGCTGGGACAGGGGTACAATGAGCAGTTCTTC
D: NA; V: TRBV29-1; J: TRBJ1-2; size: NA; CDR3: CSVEGGVEGYTF; DNA: TGCAGCGTTGAAGGGGGGGTTGAAGGCTACACCTTC
D: NA; V: TRBV18; J: TRBJ1-5; size: NA; CDR3: CASSQTRAEDQPQHF; DNA: TGTGCCAGCTCGCAGACACGGGCGGAGGATCAGCCCCAGCATTTT
D: NA; V: TRBV19; J: TRBJ2-1; size: NA; CDR3: CASSMELSYNEQFF; DNA: TGTGCCAGTAGTATGGAGCTATCCTACAATGAGCAGTTCTTC
D: NA; V: TRBV7-9; J: TRBJ2-3; size: NA; CDR3: CASSLAGGSTDTQYF; DNA: TGTGCCAGCAGCTTAGCGGGAGGCTCGACAGATACGCAGTATTTT
D: NA; V: TRBV25-1; J: TRBJ1-1; size: NA; CDR3: CASSDRGENTEAFF; DNA: TGTGCCAGCAGTGATCGAGGGGAGAACACTGAAGCTTTCTTT
D: NA; V: TRBV7-9; J: TRBJ1-3; size: NA; CDR3: CASIPGRTGNTIYF; DNA: TGTGCCAGCATCCCGGGGAGAACTGGAAACACCATATATTTT
D: TRBD1; V: TRBV28; J: TRBJ2-1; size: NA; CDR3: CASSNLGTAYYNEQFF; DNA: TGTGCCAGCAGTAACCTCGGGACAGCTTACTACAATGAGCAGTTCTTC
D: NA; V: TRBV2; J: TRBJ2-5; size: NA; CDR3: CASTSSEYQETQYF; DNA: TGTGCCAGCACTTCCAGCGAGTACCAAGAGACCCAGTACTTC
D: NA; V: TRBV28; J: TRBJ2-1; size: NA; CDR3: CASSLASGQFF; DNA: TGTGCCAGCAGTCTGGCCTCGGGGCAGTTCTTC
D: NA; V: TRBV5-1; J: TRBJ2-1; size: NA; CDR3: CASSLDRVYNEQFF; DNA: TGCGCCAGCAGCTTGGACAGGGTCTACAATGAGCAGTTCTTC